Following are 12 T cell receptor beta chains from one sample sequenced in a study of regulatory T cells in long-lasting Graves disease. The time point was: newly diagnosed GD, antithyroid drugs for less than 3 months. From RNA extracted from PBMCs, the TCR library was made. Arm-PCR of CDR3 regions and iRepertoire HTBI primers were the basis on which TCR beta libraries were built. One entry per CDR3 protein results from TCRdb running MiXCR on the multiplex PCR reads. The top ten clones hold 12% of a sample with hundreds of thousands of distinct CDR3 sequences, roughly 15% of them seen once. These sequences were also reported in another study, on T cells in Graves' hyperthyroidism and ophthalmopathy.

This material consisted of peripheral blood mononuclear cells (PBMCs), taken at new diagnosis, from a patient treated with antithyroid drugs. These receptor sequences come from a man aged 18 to 30 with Graves disease.

This clonotype turned up a few times. This chain uses TRBV6-2 or TRBV6-3 with TRBJ2-5; the match to TRBD2 covers 9 bases. V trimming: 4 bases; J trimming: 4 bases; junction bases outside the gene matches: 7. Germline-derived CDR1 and CDR2 are MNHEY and SVGEGT. This CDR3 is 15 amino acids long. CDR3 coding DNA: TGTGCCAGCAGTTTCCTTATAGCGGGAGCAGAGACCCAGTACTTC. It codes for CASSFLIAGAETQYF.

This chain links TRBV4-1 with TRBJ1-5; D ambiguous. The germline CDR1 and CDR2 sequences are MGHRA and YSYEKL. Trimming took 1 base from V and 4 from J, leaving 8 bases between them. This CDR3 has 14 amino acids. In DNA form, the CDR3 reads TGCGCCAGCAGCCAAGTGAAGGCTAATCAGCCCCAGCATTTT. Protein: CASSQVKANQPQHF.

This clonotype has a handful of counts. This chain joins TRBV20-1 and TRBJ2-5; a possible D gene is TRBD2 (6 bases). Germline V lookup: CDR1 DFQATT, CDR2 SNEGSKA (reference sequence). The CDR3 consists of 11 residues. V was pared by 3 bases and J by 5 bases, with 7 bases between. Here the CDR3 reads CSASGSETQYF. The CDR3 DNA reads TGCAGTGCTAGCGGGAGTGAGACCCAGTACTTC.

The chain is built from TRBV20-1 and TRBJ1-1, with D perhaps TRBD1 (5 bases). The germline V and J ends were trimmed by 6 bases and 5 bases, with 19 bases remaining between them. Germline assignment: CDR1 DFQATT and CDR2 SNEGSKA (reference sequence). The CDR3 covers 14 residues. The CDR3 is CSAGRGQGSTEAFF. The CDR3 coding sequence is TGCAGTGCCGGAAGAGGTCAGGGATCGACTGAAGCTTTCTTT.

This clonotype was observed a few times. The chain is built from TRBV7-9 and TRBJ1-1; no clear D. Trimming shortened V by 6 bases and J by 3 bases, and 14 bases separated the two germline ends. Germline V gene data show CDR1 as SEHNR and CDR2 as FQNEAQ (reference sequence). The CDR3 totals 14 residues. The CDR3 here is CASSLGAVHTEAFF. The CDR3 DNA sequence: TGTGCCAGCAGTTTGGGTGCGGTCCACACTGAAGCTTTCTTT. The variable domain in full, with the rest retrieved from reference TRBV7-9 and TRBJ1-1, is DTGVSQNPRHKITKRGQNVTFRCDPISEHNRLYWYRQTLGQGPEFLTYFQNEAQLEKSRLLSDRFSAERPKGSFSTLEIQRTEQGDSAMYLCASSLGAVHTEAFFGQGTRLTVV.

This clonotype was counted at least ten times. The gene calls are TRBV6-1 and TRBJ1-1, with unresolved D. With 0 bases removed from V and 2 bases from J, the gap between germline ends came to 4 bases. The CDR3 runs 13 residues. Germline CDR1 and CDR2: MNHNS and SASEGT. The CDR3 region has the DNA TGTGCCAGCAGTGAAGCGGACAACACTGAAGCTTTCTTT. Translating gives CASSEADNTEAFF.

This clonotype was seen repeatedly, ten times or more. The rearrangement uses TRBV3-1 and TRBJ1-2; the match to TRBD1 covers 8 bases. The CDR3 spans 15 residues. V shed 5 bases and J 3 bases; nucleotides not matched to a gene: 8. Germline V gene sequence: CDR1 LGHDT, CDR2 YNNKEL (reference sequence). CDR3 amino acids: CASSKGQVGDYGYTF. CDR3 nucleotide sequence: TGTGCCAGCAGCAAGGGACAGGTTGGGGACTATGGCTACACCTTC. Full variable domain (rest looked up from reference TRBV3-1 and TRBJ1-2): DTAVSQTPKYLVTQMGNDKSIKCEQNLGHDTMYWYKQDSKKFLKIMFSYNNKELIINETVPNRFSPKSPDKAHLNLHINSLELGDSAVYFCASSKGQVGDYGYTFGSGTRLTVV.

The chain carries TRBV11-2 and TRBJ1-1; maybe TRBD1 (5 bases). The CDR3 contains 12 residues. Deletions cut 5 bases from V and 5 bases from J, with 9 bases between. Germline CDR1 SGHAT, CDR2 FQNNGV. The CDR3 here is CASSAGTTEAFF. The DNA for the CDR3 is TGTGCCAGCAGCGCAGGGACTACTGAAGCTTTCTTT.

This clonotype was detected many times. This chain links TRBV3-1 with TRBJ1-1, with 10 positions matching TRBD1. The J segment lost 5 bases and the V segment lost 1 base, leaving 4 bases of the junction unmatched. Per germline, CDR1 LGHDT and CDR2 YNNKEL (reference sequence). This CDR3 has 15 amino acids. As DNA, the CDR3 is TGTGCCAGCAGCCAAGGTGGGACAGGGGCGACTGAAGCTTTCTTT. Protein sequence: CASSQGGTGATEAFF. Combining the CDR3 with reference TRBV3-1 and TRBJ1-1 gives the whole variable domain DTAVSQTPKYLVTQMGNDKSIKCEQNLGHDTMYWYKQDSKKFLKIMFSYNNKELIINETVPNRFSPKSPDKAHLNLHINSLELGDSAVYFCASSQGGTGATEAFFGQGTRLTVV.

This clonotype was observed at least ten times. J is TRBJ2-7 and V is TRBV13; 10 positions match TRBD1. The CDR3 sequence is 14 residues long. The V gene end was trimmed by 6 bases and the J gene end by 8 bases; junction bases not matched to a gene: 10. Germline loops: CDR1 PRHDT, CDR2 FYEKMQ (reference sequence). The CDR3 nucleotides are TGTGCCAGCAGTCGAGTCGACAGGGGGCCCCAGCAGTACTTC. This gives the protein CASSRVDRGPQQYF. The full variable domain, its missing parts supplied by reference TRBV13 and TRBJ2-7, is AAGVIQSPRHLIKEKRETATLKCYPIPRHDTVYWYQQGPGQDPQFLISFYEKMQSDKGSIPDRFSAQQFSDYHSELNMSSLELGDSALYFCASSRVDRGPQQYFGPGTRLTVT.

To note about this clonotype: A far larger clone is one base from this, pointing to a likely read error. No conserved phenylalanine or tryptophan ends this CDR3, so it is likely a read error. The gene calls are TRBV12-3 or TRBV12-4 and TRBJ2-2; D is undetermined. The CDR3 spans 13 residues. Trimming shortened V by 5 bases and J by 2 bases, and 6 bases separated the two germline ends. This CDR3 reads CASSPKNTGELFS. CDR3 DNA: TGTGCCAGCAGTCCGAAAAACACCGGGGAGCTGTTTTCT.

This rearrangement joins TRBV20-1 to TRBJ1-4; 8 bases align to TRBD1. Germline V lookup: CDR1 DFQATT, CDR2 SNEGSKA (reference sequence). The trim removed 3 bases at V and 4 bases at J, leaving 7 bases unmatched. The CDR3 covers 15 residues. CDR3 sequence: CSARDRERFNEKLFF. CDR3 nucleotide sequence: TGCAGTGCTAGGGACAGGGAGCGATTTAATGAAAAACTGTTTTTT.